The subject of this entry is one T cell receptor (beta chain). It has no known antigen specificity. The record has no base qualities; no much larger clone is one base away. Germline trimming: 5 bases from V, 4 bases from J; junction bases outside gene matches: 2. From the cysteine through the phenylalanine, the CDR3 covers 13 amino acids. Only the CDR3 portion is preserved as DNA: 39 bases, with reading frame beginning at the first base. CDR1 DFQATT and CDR2 SNEGSKA were looked up in the germline V gene (reference sequence). The donors were 40 or so Caucasian individuals from Russia, aged roughly 6 to 90 years, who were systemically healthy. Each donor gave about 9.7 milliliters of peripheral blood, drawn into EDTA-treated Vacutainer tubes. PBMCs were isolated by Ficoll-Paque density-gradient centrifugation, with at least 6 million obtained per sample. Trizol reagent was used to extract total RNA from the PBMCs, yielding at least 6 micrograms per sample. For every donor, an aliquot of PBMCs went through flow cytometry to measure the percentages of naive CD45RAhigh/CD27high T cells.

The sample belongs to a study of blood T cells in healthy people across ages (dated by TCRdb to about 2015). About the full investigation: In model experiments, template switching captured about one uniquely barcoded TCR beta cDNA molecule for every two T cells. To track age-related changes in TCR beta repertoire diversity, the study relied on deep sequencing normalized with unique cDNA molecular identifiers. Two additional independent replicas of 1 million unique cDNA reads from the same blood draw were analyzed for two donors (one aged 18 to 29 and one aged 80 or older). Donors were grouped into four age groups: young (average 16 years), middle-aged (39), aged (about 60) and long-lived (82). To avoid experimental bias, donors of different ages were distributed randomly across sequencing lanes.

Overall study results and their limits: The percentage of naive T cells measured by flow cytometry correlated strongly with observed TCR beta diversity. Observed TCR beta diversity per million T cells fell roughly linearly with age, and a significant reduction was already apparent by age about 36. Total diversity estimates from one million sequenced T cells were considered lower bounds and underestimates. Conclusive comparison of naive and antigen-experienced compartments was prevented by the profiling of bulk unsorted PBMCs. Compared with the aged group, more naive CD4+ T cells, fewer expanded clones and increased TCR diversity were shown by the long-lived group, suggesting age selection. Because donor CMV infection status was unknown, age-related changes in expanded clonotypes were potentially confounded.

Library construction relied on 5' RACE. The instrument was an Illumina HiSeq 2500. A second roughly 7 to 11 cycle PCR used a sample-barcoded 5' primer and a J-beta primer mix. A unique molecular identifier was introduced onto each TCR beta cDNA molecule by a template-switch 5' adaptor carrying 12 random nucleotides. Each sample yielded at least 2.5 million CDR3-containing paired-end reads. All of the RNA was converted into first-strand cDNA using the Mint cDNA synthesis kit, with a TRBC-specific oligonucleotide serving as the primer. Following uracil-DNA glycosylase treatment, a first 18-cycle PCR with universal primers M1SS and BC2_uni_R was performed on all cDNA. As for the original processing: For normalization, 1 million high-quality reads, each with a distinct molecular identifier, were randomly selected from each sample. Reads sharing molecular identifiers were discarded rather than binned into consensus sequences. MiTCR, with a Q25 quality threshold and the strictest error-elimination algorithm, was used for CDR3 identification, clonotype clustering and error correction. A nonparametric unseen species model using Euler transformation provided a lower-bound estimate of total TCR beta diversity. TCRdb reprocessed the public reads (quality trimming at Q25 with fastp, clone calling with MiXCR) and kept in-frame beta chains. One record per CDR3 amino acid sequence lists the most common genes and DNA. The V and J calls, along with clone size, are taken from TCRdb and not from the paper's own processing. This sample is represented by about 970,000 distinct CDR3 sequences; approximately 50% of them were singletons. Clones ranked in the top ten supply roughly a fifth of the sample.

This sequence originates from a woman in her sixties in good health. The sequence joins TRBV20-1 to TRBJ2-1, with 10 bases in between that match TRBD2. The sample comprised blood. The sequence in DNA is TGCAGTGCTCCGGGACTAGCGTACAATGAGCAGTTCTTC. Its protein reads: CSAPGLAYNEQFF.